The next 10 T cell receptor beta chains were all read from a single sample in a study of quantifying T cell responses using KT2 cells. Study overall: cDNA was made from DNase-treated RNA using alpha and beta constant primers.

Each cDNA got a UMI-containing oligo ligated at its 3' end. An equimolar mix of RC1.1 and RC1.2 primed the beta chain across TRBC1 and TRBC2. Each CDR3 protein is one row after TCRdb ran MiXCR on the UMI-ligation and nested PCR reads. The sample lists some 50,000 distinct CDR3 sequences, 11% seen once, with roughly 10% in the top ten. Sequencing was performed on PBMCs spiked with cells of the T cell clone KT2. Source of these receptors: a human donor.

This chain links TRBV24-1 with TRBJ1-1; tentatively, D is TRBD1 (5 bases). Trimming cost V 7 bases and J 6 bases, with 14 bases left between them. CDR3 length: 13 amino acids. The germline CDR1 and CDR2 sequences are KGHDR and SFDVKD. CDR3 loop: CATRGMDNSEAFF. The CDR3 region has the DNA TGTGCCACCAGGGGAATGGACAATTCTGAAGCTTTCTTT.

The gene calls are TRBV6-2 or TRBV6-3 and TRBJ1-5; possibly TRBD1 for D (5 bases). The CDR3 is 13 amino acids. V was cut by 7 bases and J by 3 bases, with 10 bases left in between. Looked up from germline, CDR1 is MNHEY and CDR2 is SVGEGT. Here the CDR3 reads CASNRGYNQPQHF. DNA of the CDR3: TGTGCCAGCAATCGGGGCTACAATCAGCCCCAGCATTTT.

There are a few counts of this clonotype. This chain connects TRBV18 to TRBJ2-3; D is uncertain. The V and J ends lost 2 bases and 4 bases respectively, with 7 bases between them. CDR1 and CDR2 from the germline V gene are KGHSH and LQKENI. The CDR3 length is 13 residues. The CDR3 sequence is CASSPNSPDTQYF. Written as DNA, the CDR3 is TGTGCCAGCTCACCAAATTCTCCAGATACGCAGTATTTT.

V is TRBV20-1 and J is TRBJ1-5; 7 bases fit TRBD1. Germline CDR1 and CDR2: DFQATT and SNEGSKA (reference sequence). Trimming cost V 2 bases and J 1 base; bases outside gene matches: 5. The CDR3 has 15 residues. The CDR3 nucleotides read TGCAGTGCTAGAAAGACAGGGTGGAGCAATCAGCCCCAGCATTTT. It codes for CSARKTGWSNQPQHF.

There are a few counts of this clonotype. The chain couples TRBV20-1 to TRBJ2-3, with 7 positions matching TRBD1. The length of the CDR3 is 13 residues. V was clipped by 6 bases and J by 2 bases; unmatched bases: 5. CDR1 is DFQATT, CDR2 SNEGSKA, per germline (reference sequence). The CDR3, as DNA: TGCAGTGCCACTGGACAGGCCACAGATACGCAGTATTTT. This translates into CSATGQATDTQYF.

In its sample, this clonotype was seen a few times. This chain links TRBV18 with TRBJ1-1, with D hard to call. The CDR3 is 14 amino acids. CDR1 and CDR2 from the germline V gene are KGHSH and LQKENI. The ends were cut back, 3 bases at V and 0 bases at J, with 8 bases in the middle. The CDR3 protein is CASSPAGLNTEAFF. Here the CDR3 DNA reads TGTGCCAGCTCACCGGCAGGATTGAACACTGAAGCTTTCTTT.

V usage is TRBV19 and J usage is TRBJ2-3; D remains unclear. The CDR3 totals 13 residues. V was pared by 5 bases and J by 1 base, with 7 bases between. Germline lookup yields CDR1 LNHDA and CDR2 SQIVND (reference sequence). CDR3 nucleotide sequence: TGTGCCAGTAGTGCAGCCGGCACAGATACGCAGTATTTT. It yields the protein CASSAAGTDTQYF. Full variable domain (missing parts from reference TRBV19 and TRBJ2-3): DGGITQSPKYLFRKEGQNVTLSCEQNLNHDAMYWYRQDPGQGLRLIYYSQIVNDFQKGDIAEGYSVSREKKESFPLTVTSAQKNPTAFYLCASSAAGTDTQYFGPGTRLTVL.

The genes are TRBV14 and TRBJ1-1; TRBD1 agrees at 8 bases. CDR3 length equals 13 residues. J was trimmed by 7 bases and V by 1 base; bases with no gene match: 2. The germline CDR1 and CDR2 sequences are SGHDN and FVKESK. CDR3 nucleotide sequence: TGTGCCAGCAGCCAAGCAGGGGGCGGTGAAGCTTTCTTT. Protein: CASSQAGGGEAFF.

This clonotype appeared once. The chain couples TRBV18 to TRBJ2-4, with 7 nucleotides matching TRBD1. V lost 2 bases to trimming and J lost 1 base; unmatched junction nucleotides: 2. CDR1 is KGHSH and CDR2 is LQKENI in the germline V gene. CDR3 size: 15 residues. The CDR3 DNA is TGTGCCAGCTCACCAGACAGGGTGGCCAAAAACATTCAGTACTTC. Protein product: CASSPDRVAKNIQYF.

The CDR3 bases are TGTGCCAGCAGCCCGGGACTCCGGAACACTGAAGCTTTCTTT. Translating gives CASSPGLRNTEAFF. V gene TRBV14 combines with J gene TRBJ1-1; weak D call: TRBD1 (5 bases). The germline CDR1 and CDR2 sequences are SGHDN and FVKESK. The CDR3 spans 14 residues. Trimming took 4 bases from V and 1 from J, leaving 10 bases between them. The full variable domain, its missing parts supplied by reference TRBV14 and TRBJ1-1, is EAGVTQFPSHSVIEKGQTVTLRCDPISGHDNLYWYRRVMGKEIKFLLHFVKESKQDESGMPNNRFLAERTGGTYSTLKVQPAELEDSGVYFCASSPGLRNTEAFFGQGTRLTVV.